This T cell receptor beta chain came from a study of T-cell memory formation after mild COVID-19. Overall study context: Each donor largely had its own TCR clusters.

CDR1 is SEHNR, CDR2 FQNEAQ, per germline (reference sequence). After removal of 5 bases from V and 3 bases from J, the junction contained 6 bases not matched to a gene. The CDR3 sequence is 14 residues long. Via MiXCR, TCRdb re-called the 5' RACE reads, giving one row per CDR3 protein. This table has about 400,000 distinct CDR3 sequences, 23% appearing once. Remarks on this clonotype: Its target is not known.

Overall study results and limits: Second-wave clones with a day 37 peak had unconfirmed SARS-CoV-2 specificity.

The rearrangement joins TRBV7-9 to TRBJ1-2, with 7 bases that match TRBD1. Sequenced: PBMCs or a T cell subset sorted from them (not recorded which). The TCR was taken from an adult woman who had mild COVID-19 (a few samples of this study predate the infection). Cell type and time point are not known. For the CDR3, the DNA is TGTGCCAGCAGCCTTGGACAGGCACACTATGGCTACACCTTC. Its protein product is CASSLGQAHYGYTF.